This T cell receptor (beta chain) was captured in a study of cytomegalovirus exposure and HLA in healthy donors. Of note for this clone: The antigen is undetermined.

The CDR3 consists of 17 residues. Germline V gene sequence: CDR1 MGHRA, CDR2 YSYEKL. Between the trimmed V and J ends, which lost 3 bases and 0 bases, there was a span of 15 bases. Assay used: immunoSEQ multiplex PCR; TCRdb lists only in-frame clones, some missing. The sample contains some 200,000 clones, around nine tenths of which appear only once. The study's findings and limits: Reported results showed that the classifier diagnosed cytomegalovirus status with high specificity and sensitivity.

This chain connects TRBV4-1 to TRBJ1-3; D gene ambiguous. Sequencing was done on a sample of PBMCs. The source of this sequence is a woman younger than 35 in good health and CMV-seronegative. The CDR3 coding sequence is TGCGCCAGCAGCCATCGACAACTGCCCTCCTCTGGAAACACCATATATTTT. Encoded protein: CASSHRQLPSSGNTIYF.